The present entry profiles one T cell receptor beta chain with its context. What this receptor recognizes is not known. Qualities for individual bases were not recorded, and no much larger clone is one base off. Each collaborating institution followed its own protocols to collect whole blood in K2EDTA tubes. For TCRbeta analysis, collaborator samples were shipped as frozen whole blood, as isolated PBMCs, or as DNA extracted from either sample type. TCRbeta CDR3 regions were amplified from genomic DNA by means of the immunoSEQ Assay, a bias-controlled multiplex PCR. Regarding the original processing steps: The number of nucleated cells in each sample was estimated from the amplification of reference gene primers within the assay. To quantify the absolute abundance of each unique TCRbeta CDR3 rearrangement, sequence reads were collapsed and filtered. For each sample, productive Simpson clonality was calculated by taking the square root of Simpson's diversity index across productive rearrangements. Imported from immuneACCESS, the table was reduced by TCRdb to in-frame sequences with V and J called. These copies leave out some clones; in studies compared against another copy, an unresolved V gene accounts for under half, and the cause of the remainder is not known. V and J calls and clone size follow that table, whereas D and trimming were derived from the DNA. A total of 100,000 to 150,000 clones appear in this sample, roughly 91% of them only once. The ten biggest clones cover 1.5% of the sample.

These data are taken from a study of blood T cell repertoires in COVID-19 (dated by TCRdb to the early 2020s). Background for the entire study: Collaborator samples came from the United States, Italy and Spain and covered acute and convalescent phases of COVID-19. The repertoires were made available in a free public database intended to serve as a resource for research on the immune response to SARS-CoV-2. Sample metadata almost always included a de-identified subject ID, COVID-19 status, age in years and sex. The material from the prospective study consisted of cDNA or gDNA derived from T cells, B-cell-depleted T cells, or PBMCs. The samples were drawn from the first 160 participants of the ongoing ImmuneRACE study and from about 1,200 subjects provided by 6 global collaborators. Subjects who had been exposed to COVID-19, were actively infected with it, or had recovered from it provided the deeply sampled blood TCRbeta repertoires that made up the dataset. Where available, HLA class I and class II types were obtained from metadata supplied by the sample provider rather than from assay-based typing. Study-wide findings and limitations: The quantity of clinical and demographic metadata differed by source and by participant and was supplied without curation.

At the junction V is shortened by 5 bases and J by 2 bases; bases outside the gene matches: 6. CDR1 SGHTA and CDR2 FQGNSA are derived from the germline V gene. Counted from cysteine to phenylalanine, this CDR3 has 14 amino acids. The DNA shown is the 42-base CDR3, in frame from base 1. The sequence was obtained from a human donor in a cohort sampled during active COVID-19. The chain was built from TRBV7-2 and TRBJ2-7, with 7 junctional bases fitting TRBD1. Sample: peripheral blood. The CDR3 region has the sequence CASSDRVRTYEQYF. In nucleotide form, the sequence is TGTGCCAGCAGCGACAGGGTCAGAACCTACGAGCAGTACTTC.